These T cell receptor beta chains were read from a single sample in a study of T cells expressing NK-cell markers. TCRdb reprocessed the 5' RACE reads, keeping one entry per CDR3 protein, no DNA. Its table lists approximately 170,000 distinct CDR3 sequences. Sequenced input: blood T cells: a sorted CD56 or NKG2C T cell subset, CD4+ or CD8+ T cells, or bulk PBMC T cells (not recorded which). The origin of the receptors is a man aged 18-69 years in good health. CDR3s include the opening cysteine and the closing phenylalanine or tryptophan.

>TRBJ2-1|TRBV20-1
CSARGAERSYNEQFF
>TRBJ1-2|TRBV4-1
CASSQVTQGNYGYTF
>TRBJ2-1|TRBV6-2/TRBV6-3
CASNRVGDGYNEQFF
>TRBJ2-3|TRBV7-9
CASSLGGWAGDTQYF
>TRBJ2-7|TRBV6-2/TRBV6-3
CASSYGLAGSYEQYF
>TRBJ2-7|TRBV20-1
CSAFTTENQEAFSYEQYF
>TRBJ1-1|TRBV2
CASTPDPGTGGAEAFF
>TRBJ2-1|TRBV5-8
CASSLTGGYYNEQFF
>TRBJ2-5|TRBV9
CASSVELGLGQETQYF
>TRBJ2-5|TRBV28
CASSLAIGETQYF
>TRBJ2-2|TRBV30
CAWISEGQGYTGELFF
>TRBJ2-1|TRBV7-8
CASSGEWSSYNEQFF
>TRBJ2-3|TRBV2
CASSDGVNTQYF
>TRBJ2-2|TRBV5-5
CASSVWTARGAGELFF
>TRBJ2-5|TRBV29-1
CSVELAGGPPQETQYF
>TRBJ1-5|TRBV2
CASTADNQPQHF
>TRBJ2-1|TRBV6-5
CASSYQEGNSYNEQFF